The T cell receptor beta chain under discussion was sequenced for a study of memory CD4+ T cells and cytomegalovirus serostatus. Overall study findings and caveats: Median bootstrapped AUC for CMV status was about 0.94 originally, about 0.9 US-trained.

Under the authors' procedure: Out-of-frame sequences were removed, leaving around 2.2 million distinct TCRbeta sequences. Some clones are missing from TCRdb's copy, which holds only in-frame ones; the method was immunoSEQ multiplex PCR. Clone size and the V and J calls come from that table; the DNA yielded D and trimming. The data hold around 62,000 clones, with about 78% observed a single time. Germline V gene data show CDR1 as MDHEN and CDR2 as SYDVKM. With 6 bases clipped from V and 4 bases from J, the junction kept 5 bases outside the gene matches. CDR3 size: 13 residues. The sort gate was single viable CD3+CD4+CD8-CD45RO+ cells for memory CD4+ T cells. As to this clone: Its antigen is unidentified.

The sequence derives from an adult in good health and CMV-seropositive. What was sequenced was memory CD4+ T cells from blood. The J gene is TRBJ1-2, the V gene TRBV28; 7 positions agree with TRBD1. CDR3: CASRTGVLYGYTF. As DNA, the CDR3 is TGTGCCAGCAGAACAGGGGTGCTCTATGGCTACACCTTC.